Sequencing of this T cell receptor beta chain was carried out in a study of shared clonotypes between healthy human individuals. Free of recent acute infections or vaccinations, the donors were healthy HIV-negative adults. Whole-study findings and limits: The expectation was that sequencing depth would affect clonotype sharing among donors.

The germline V gene encodes CDR1 KGHSH and CDR2 LQKENI. The V segment lost 3 bases and the J segment 1 base; nucleotides outside the gene matches: 8. The CDR3 is made up of 18 amino acids. Remarks on this clone: Its antigen is unidentified.

Sequencing was performed with immunoSEQ multiplex PCR; in TCRdb, only in-frame clones are kept and a portion is missing. The table lists about 2.3 million clones, around 92% of them singletons. The chain has TRBV18 and TRBJ2-5, with 13 bases identical to TRBD2. The sequenced sample consisted of naive CD4+ T cells from PBMCs. Subset given: CD45RA+ positively selected. This TCR came from a man between 18 and 35 years old in good health. Some clones in this sample may be carry-over from other donors' samples. Here the CDR3 DNA reads TGTGCCAGCTCACCTTGGACTAGCGGGAGACGAATCCAAGAGACCCAGTACTTC. Its translation: CASSPWTSGRRIQETQYF.